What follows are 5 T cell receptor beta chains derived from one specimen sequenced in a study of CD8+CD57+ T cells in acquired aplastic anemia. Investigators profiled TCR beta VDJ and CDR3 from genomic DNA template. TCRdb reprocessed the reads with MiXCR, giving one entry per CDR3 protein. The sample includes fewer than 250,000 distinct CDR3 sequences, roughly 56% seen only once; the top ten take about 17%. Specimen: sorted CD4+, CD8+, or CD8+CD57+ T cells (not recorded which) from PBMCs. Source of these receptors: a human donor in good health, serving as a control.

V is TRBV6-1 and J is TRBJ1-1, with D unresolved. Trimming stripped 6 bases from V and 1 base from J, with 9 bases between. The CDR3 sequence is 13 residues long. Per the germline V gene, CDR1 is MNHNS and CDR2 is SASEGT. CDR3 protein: CASRLSGNTEAFF. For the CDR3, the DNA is TGTGCCAGCAGGTTGAGTGGGAACACTGAAGCTTTCTTT.

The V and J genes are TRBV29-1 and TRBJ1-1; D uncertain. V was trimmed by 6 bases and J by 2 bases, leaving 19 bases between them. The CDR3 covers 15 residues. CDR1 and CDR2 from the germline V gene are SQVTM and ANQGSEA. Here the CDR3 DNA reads TGCAGCGTAGGGCCCGGCCGGGAGTCCAACACTGAAGCTTTCTTT. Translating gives CSVGPGRESNTEAFF.

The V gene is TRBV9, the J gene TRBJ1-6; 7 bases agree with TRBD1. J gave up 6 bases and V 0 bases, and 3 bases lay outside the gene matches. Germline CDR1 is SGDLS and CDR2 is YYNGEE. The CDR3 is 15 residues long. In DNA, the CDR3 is TGTGCCAGCAGCGTAGTAGGGGACAGTAATTCACCCCTCCACTTT. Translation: CASSVVGDSNSPLHF. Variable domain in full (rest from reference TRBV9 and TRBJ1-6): DSGVTQTPKHLITATGQRVTLRCSPRSGDLSVYWYQQSLDQGLQFLIQYYNGEERAKGNILERFSAQQFPDLHSELNLSSLELGDSALYFCASSVVGDSNSPLHFGNGTRLTVT.

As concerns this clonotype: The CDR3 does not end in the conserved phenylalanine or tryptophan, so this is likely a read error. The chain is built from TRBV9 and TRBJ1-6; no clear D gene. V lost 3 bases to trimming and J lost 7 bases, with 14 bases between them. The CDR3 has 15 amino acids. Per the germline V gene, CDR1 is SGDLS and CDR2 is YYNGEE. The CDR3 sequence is CASSATRIGNSPLHL. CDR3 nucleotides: TGTGCCAGCAGCGCGACGAGGATCGGGAATTCACCCCTCCACCTT.

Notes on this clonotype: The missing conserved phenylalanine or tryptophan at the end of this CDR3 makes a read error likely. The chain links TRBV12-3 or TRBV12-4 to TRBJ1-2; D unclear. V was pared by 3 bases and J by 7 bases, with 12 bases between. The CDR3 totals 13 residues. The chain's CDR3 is CASSFSVLSGYTL. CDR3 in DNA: TGTGCCAGCAGTTTTTCCGTCCTTAGTGGCTACACCCTC.